The 22 T cell receptor beta chains in this list originate from one sample, sequenced in a study of blood T cell repertoires in COVID-19. Assay used: immunoSEQ multiplex PCR; TCRdb lists only in-frame clones, some missing. The repertoire has approximately 210,000 clones, roughly 85% of them found once; the top ten carry about 2.5%. The specimen sequenced was peripheral blood. The origin of the receptors is a woman between 65 and 79 years old with active or convalescent COVID-19.

The chain is built from TRBV6-2 or TRBV6-3 and TRBJ2-7, with 7 bases lining up with TRBD2. The CDR3 length is 16 residues. V shed 2 bases and J 0 bases; nucleotides not matched to a gene: 7. The V gene's germline CDR1 is MNHEY and CDR2 SVGEGT. Here the CDR3 reads CASSYEKRDPSYEQYF. The DNA of the CDR3 is TGTGCCAGCAGTTACGAGAAGCGGGACCCCTCCTACGAGCAGTACTTC.

This clone was counted once. The chain combines TRBV6-1 with TRBJ1-3, with a tentative D call TRBD1 (6 bases). The CDR3 extends over 15 amino acids. The V end was cut by 5 bases, the J end by 4 bases, with 15 bases between. Germline CDR1 reads MNHNS; CDR2 reads SASEGT. DNA for the CDR3: TGTGCCAGCAGTCGTCGTACAGGGCAAGGAAACACCATATATTTT. Translation gives CASSRRTGQGNTIYF.

The chain carries TRBV6-5 and TRBJ2-7; 7 bases line up with TRBD2. Trimming took 6 bases from V and 1 from J; bases not matched to a gene: 3. The germline CDR1 and CDR2 sequences are MNHEY and SVGAGI. This CDR3 region has 13 residues. CDR3 coding DNA: TGTGCCAGCAGGACCGGGGGGTCCTACGAGCAGTACTTC. Protein sequence: CASRTGGSYEQYF.

The genes are TRBV2 and TRBJ2-3, with 9 bases that match TRBD1. The CDR3 covers 16 residues. Germline V CDR1 and CDR2: SNHLY, FYNNEI. With 6 bases clipped from V and 6 bases from J, the junction kept 13 bases outside the gene matches. The CDR3, as DNA: TGTGCCAGCAGAAGGTCCGGGACAGGGTTTTATGATACGCAGTATTTT. Encoded protein: CASRRSGTGFYDTQYF. The full variable domain, rest sourced from reference TRBV2 and TRBJ2-3, is EPEVTQTPSHQVTQMGQEVILRCVPISNHLYFYWYRQILGQKVEFLVSFYNNEISEKSEIFDDQFSVERPDGSNFTLKIRSTKLEDSAMYFCASRRSGTGFYDTQYFGPGTRLTVL.

This sequence joins TRBV11-2 and TRBJ1-2; 7 nucleotides align to TRBD1. V gave up 4 bases and J gave up 6 bases; unmatched junction bases: 5. CDR1 and CDR2 from the germline V gene are SGHAT and FQNNGV. The CDR3 consists of 13 residues. CDR3 protein: CASSSTGFHGYTF. The CDR3 bases are TGTGCCAGCAGCTCGACAGGGTTCCATGGCTACACCTTC.

This clone was counted only a few times. The chain couples TRBV21-1 to TRBJ2-7; TRBD1 is the table's D call, not checked against the DNA. TRBV21-1 is deemed a pseudogene. The CDR3 is 15 amino acids. CDR3 residues: CASSKAGQNSYEQYF. DNA for the CDR3: TGTGCCAGCAGCAAAGCAGGACAGAACTCCTACGAGCAGTACTTC.

The rearrangement joins TRBV24-1 to TRBJ1-2; D gene uncertain. This CDR3 has 14 residues. Trimming cost V 3 bases and J 8 bases, with 15 bases left between them. The germline V gene encodes CDR1 KGHDR and CDR2 SFDVKD. This CDR3 is CATSDPRGNGGYTF. DNA of the CDR3: TGTGCCACCAGTGATCCCCGGGGAAATGGAGGCTACACCTTC.

This sequence joins TRBV9 and TRBJ1-1; D might be TRBD1 (5 bases). Germline V gives CDR1 SGDLS, CDR2 YYNGEE. Trimming pared 0 bases from V and 2 bases from J, leaving 11 bases between. The CDR3 sequence is 15 residues long. CDR3 in DNA: TGTGCCAGCAGCGTAGGGCCCCAGGGAAACACTGAAGCTTTCTTT. Amino acids: CASSVGPQGNTEAFF.

The genes are TRBV7-8 and TRBJ2-1, with 7 bases that match TRBD2. The CDR3 covers 17 residues. The J segment lost 2 bases and the V segment lost 2 bases, leaving 9 bases of the junction unmatched. Germline V gene lookup returns CDR1 SGHVS and CDR2 FQNEAQ. The CDR3 loop reads CASSLSSRGGTYNEQFF. The CDR3 coding sequence is TGTGCCAGCAGCTTATCGTCCCGGGGAGGGACCTACAATGAGCAGTTCTTC.

The chain is built from TRBV2 and TRBJ2-3, with D perhaps matching TRBD1 (7 bases). This CDR3 is built from 14 residues. From germline, CDR1 is SNHLY and CDR2 FYNNEI. Trimming left V 6 bases short and J 2 bases short, with 12 bases between. The chain's CDR3 is CASRAGGITDTQYF. The CDR3 DNA reads as TGTGCCAGCAGGGCAGGGGGGATCACAGATACGCAGTATTTT.

The chain couples TRBV9 to TRBJ1-3; D uncertain. In germline, CDR1 is SGDLS, CDR2 YYNGEE. The CDR3 runs 16 residues. Trimming left V 0 bases short and J 0 bases short, with 10 bases between. The CDR3 here is CASSVVGSLSGNTIYF. CDR3 bases: TGTGCCAGCAGCGTAGTGGGCAGTCTCTCTGGAAACACCATATATTTT. The complete variable domain, with remaining parts taken from reference TRBV9 and TRBJ1-3, reads DSGVTQTPKHLITATGQRVTLRCSPRSGDLSVYWYQQSLDQGLQFLIQYYNGEERAKGNILERFSAQQFPDLHSELNLSSLELGDSALYFCASSVVGSLSGNTIYFGEGSWLTVV.

The rearrangement uses TRBV5-4 and TRBJ1-2; 7 nucleotides line up with TRBD1. The ends lost 0 bases at V and 7 bases at J; junction bases unmatched: 0. This CDR3 comprises 12 residues. The V gene's germline CDR1 is SGHNT and CDR2 YYREEE (reference sequence). The CDR3 DNA is TGTGCCAGCAGCTTGGGACAGGGTGGCTACACCTTC. Translating it yields CASSLGQGGYTF.

This clone was seen once. CDR3 sequence (DNA): TGTGCCAGCAGGACCCGGGGGGCAGATACGCAGTATTTT. It is translated as CASRTRGADTQYF. The chain is built from TRBV3-1 (or the pseudogene TRBV3-2) and TRBJ2-3; the match to TRBD2 covers 7 bases. V shed 6 bases, J shed 4 bases, and the junction held 4 bases outside the gene matches. CDR3 size: 13 residues. The V gene's germline CDR1 is LGHDT and CDR2 YNNKEL (reference sequence).

The chain couples TRBV11-2 to TRBJ1-2, with D uncertain. This CDR3 has 17 residues. V lost 5 bases to trimming and J lost 1 base, with 20 bases between them. Germline assignment: CDR1 SGHAT and CDR2 FQNNGV. DNA for the CDR3: TGTGCCAGCAGCCCTCTCCCTGGGTGGAGAGATAACTATGGCTACACCTTC. This codes for CASSPLPGWRDNYGYTF.

The chain joins TRBV6-2 or TRBV6-3 to TRBJ1-2, with 8 bases aligning to TRBD1. Per germline, CDR1 MNHEY and CDR2 SVGEGT. CDR3 length equals 14 residues. V lost 2 bases and J lost 7; bases outside the gene matches: 6. CDR3 region: CASSYPRTGFGYTF. The CDR3 bases are TGTGCCAGCAGTTACCCCCGGACAGGGTTTGGCTACACCTTC.

The V call is TRBV6-5, the J call TRBJ2-5, with TRBD2 matching over 8 bases. Germline assignment: CDR1 MNHEY and CDR2 SVGAGI. This CDR3 region has 15 residues. V was clipped by 0 bases and J by 5 bases; unmatched bases: 5. CDR3 coding DNA: TGTGCCAGCAGTTACTCGATAAGCGGGGGTGAGACCCAGTACTTC. This sequence encodes CASSYSISGGETQYF.

The V and J genes are TRBV7-3 and TRBJ1-1; TRBD1 matches at 7 bases. Germline V gene data show CDR1 as SGHTA and CDR2 as FQGTGA. The CDR3 loop spans 15 amino acids. J gave up 3 bases and V 4 bases, and 8 bases lay outside the gene matches. The CDR3: CASSSQRGQYTEAFF. The CDR3 coding sequence is TGTGCCAGCAGCTCTCAACGGGGACAGTACACTGAAGCTTTCTTT.

The chain couples TRBV29-1 to TRBJ2-5; 10 nucleotides line up with TRBD2. Germline CDR1 is SQVTM and CDR2 is ANQGSEA. With 2 bases clipped from V and 4 bases from J, the junction kept 1 base outside the gene matches. The CDR3 loop spans 13 amino acids. This CDR3 reads CSVESGRGETQYF. In nucleotides, the CDR3 is TGCAGCGTTGAAAGCGGGAGGGGAGAGACCCAGTACTTC.

This clone was seen only a few times. The chain carries TRBV5-4 and TRBJ2-5, with 8 bases fitting TRBD1. Germline V gene sequence: CDR1 SGHNT, CDR2 YYREEE (reference sequence). The length of the CDR3 is 14 residues. With 2 bases clipped from V and 2 bases from J, the junction kept 2 bases outside the gene matches. Written as DNA, the CDR3 is TGTGCCAGCAGCTTCGGACAGGGTCAAGAGACCCAGTACTTC. Translated: CASSFGQGQETQYF.

The chain carries TRBV3-1 (or the pseudogene TRBV3-2) and TRBJ1-2, with D perhaps matching TRBD1 (6 bases). CDR1 and CDR2 from the germline V gene are LGHDT and YNNKEL (reference sequence). CDR3 length: 14 residues. V was trimmed by 2 bases and J by 2 bases, leaving 9 bases between them. CDR3 loop: CASSQWTANYGYTF. The DNA of the CDR3 is TGTGCCAGCAGCCAATGGACAGCCAACTATGGCTACACCTTC.

The rearrangement links TRBV27 to TRBJ1-6; 8 bases fit TRBD1. Trimming cost V 5 bases and J 4 bases; bases outside gene matches: 7. Germline-derived CDR1 and CDR2 are MNHEY and SMNVEV (reference sequence). The CDR3 consists of 16 residues. The CDR3 protein is CASSHRTGSYNSPLHF. The CDR3 DNA follows: TGTGCCAGCAGTCACCGGACAGGGAGTTATAATTCACCCCTCCACTTT.

The J gene is TRBJ1-1, the V gene TRBV25-1; 7 nucleotides agree with TRBD1. V shed 5 bases, J shed 4 bases, and the junction held 13 bases outside the gene matches. CDR3 size: 16 residues. Germline values: CDR1 MGHDK, CDR2 SYGVNS. The CDR3 DNA reads TGTGCCAGCAGTAGACGAGGAGGACAGGTACCCACTGAAGCTTTCTTT. This encodes CASSRRGGQVPTEAFF.